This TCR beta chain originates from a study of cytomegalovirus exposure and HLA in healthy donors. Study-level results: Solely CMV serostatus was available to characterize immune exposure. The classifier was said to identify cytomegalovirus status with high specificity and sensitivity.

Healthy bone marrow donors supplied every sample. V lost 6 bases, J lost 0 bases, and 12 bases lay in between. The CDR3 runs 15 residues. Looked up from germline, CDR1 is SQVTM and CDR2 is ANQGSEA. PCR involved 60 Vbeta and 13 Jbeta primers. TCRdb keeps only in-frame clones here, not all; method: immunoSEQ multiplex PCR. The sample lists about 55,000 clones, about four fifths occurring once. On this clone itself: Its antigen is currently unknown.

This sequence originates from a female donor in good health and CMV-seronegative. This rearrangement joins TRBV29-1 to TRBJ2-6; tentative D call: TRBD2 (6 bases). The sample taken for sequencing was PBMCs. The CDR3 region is CSVMGGSSGANVLTF. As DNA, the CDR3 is TGCAGCGTCATGGGGGGTAGCTCTGGGGCCAACGTCCTGACTTTC.